Each of the 10 T cell receptor beta chains below was sequenced from the same sample in a study of cytomegalovirus exposure and HLA in healthy donors. The PCR was carried out with 60 Vbeta primers and 13 Jbeta primers. Assay used: immunoSEQ multiplex PCR; TCRdb lists only in-frame clones, some missing. The sample includes more than 70,000 clones, more than 70% seen only once; the top ten take about 3%. What was sequenced was PBMCs. The receptors were sampled from a man aged 35 to 55 in good health and CMV-seronegative.

This chain connects TRBV7-8 to TRBJ1-2, with unresolved D. Germline CDR1 SGHVS, CDR2 FQNEAQ. CDR3 length: 15 residues. Between the trimmed V and J ends, which lost 1 base and 8 bases, there was a span of 17 bases. CDR3 loop: CASSLESFTPGGYTF. CDR3 sequence (DNA): TGTGCCAGCAGCTTAGAGAGTTTTACACCGGGGGGCTACACCTTC.

The rearrangement uses TRBV5-5 and TRBJ1-1; D call uncertain. Per germline, CDR1 SGHKS and CDR2 YYEKEE (reference sequence). There are 14 residues in the CDR3. The V end lost 0 bases, the J end lost 0 bases, and 6 bases lay between the germline ends. The CDR3 region has the DNA TGTGCCAGCAGCTTGGGGGCCCTGAACACTGAAGCTTTCTTT. Protein: CASSLGALNTEAFF.

The chain is built from TRBV27 and TRBJ1-2; the D gene is possibly TRBD1 (6 bases). The germline V gene has CDR1 MNHEY and CDR2 SMNVEV (reference sequence). The V end was cut by 5 bases, the J end by 8 bases, with 27 bases between. The CDR3 sequence is 17 residues long. CDR3 protein: CASSPGGGMVAGKGYTF. The CDR3 nucleotides are TGTGCCAGCAGTCCAGGAGGGGGGATGGTAGCGGGCAAAGGCTACACCTTC.

The J gene is TRBJ1-2, the V gene TRBV10-3; D ambiguous. In germline, CDR1 is ENHRY, CDR2 SYGVKD. Trimming shortened V by 7 bases and J by 4 bases, and 10 bases separated the two germline ends. This CDR3 spans 12 amino acids. CDR3 bases: TGTGCCATCACGGCGGGCGGCTATGGCTACACCTTC. It is translated as CAITAGGYGYTF.

The chain uses TRBV9 and TRBJ2-5; D perhaps matches TRBD2 (6 bases). Germline values: CDR1 SGDLS, CDR2 YYNGEE. V was pared by 3 bases and J by 6 bases, with 15 bases between. This CDR3 spans 14 amino acids. The CDR3 region has the DNA TGTGCCAGCAGCGCCCCCGGGGGTGGGAAGACCCAGTACTTC. It specifies CASSAPGGGKTQYF.

J is TRBJ2-7 and V is TRBV9; 7 positions match TRBD1. V trimming: 2 bases; J trimming: 1 base; junction bases outside the gene matches: 6. Per germline, CDR1 SGDLS and CDR2 YYNGEE. The CDR3 is made up of 15 amino acids. The CDR3 DNA reads TGTGCCAGCAGCGTTACCCTGGGACAGTCCTACGAGCAGTACTTC. Translated: CASSVTLGQSYEQYF.

The chain couples TRBV12-5 to TRBJ1-2; 7 bases match TRBD1. Trimming took 1 base from V and 7 from J; bases not matched to a gene: 9. CDR1 and CDR2 (germline): LGHNT, FRNRAP. The CDR3 runs 15 residues. CDR3 sequence reads: CASGLGLTGSGGYTF. CDR3 nucleotides: TGTGCTAGTGGTTTGGGTCTGACAGGGAGCGGTGGCTACACCTTC.

This clone was picked up a small number of times. This chain links TRBV14 with TRBJ2-5, with TRBD2 matching 9 bases. J lost 1 base, V lost 5 bases, and 14 bases had no gene match. The V gene's germline CDR1 is SGHDN and CDR2 FVKESK. The CDR3 sequence is 18 residues long. This CDR3 is CASSSGFSASGVQETQYF. The CDR3 DNA reads as TGTGCCAGCAGCTCGGGATTTTCGGCTAGCGGGGTCCAAGAGACCCAGTACTTC.

This rearrangement joins TRBV9 to TRBJ2-7; 8 nucleotides line up with TRBD1. This CDR3 has 15 residues. The junction had 8 bases not matched to a gene; V was cut back by 3 bases and J by 3 bases. Per the germline V gene, CDR1 is SGDLS and CDR2 is YYNGEE. In DNA form, the CDR3 reads TGTGCCAGCAGCGGGACAGGGTGGGAGTTCTACGAGCAGTACTTC. As protein: CASSGTGWEFYEQYF.

The rearrangement uses TRBV7-9 and TRBJ2-2; 12 nucleotides align to TRBD1. CDR1 is SEHNR, CDR2 FQNEAQ, per germline (reference sequence). This CDR3 region has 19 residues. V trimming: 4 bases; J trimming: 4 bases; junction bases outside the gene matches: 13. The CDR3 region has the DNA TGTGCCAGCAGCTCCTTTAGGGACAGGGGGCGATTGGGCACCGGGGAGCTGTTTTTT. Translated, it gives CASSSFRDRGRLGTGELFF. Full variable domain (missing parts from reference TRBV7-9 and TRBJ2-2): DTGVSQNPRHKITKRGQNVTFRCDPISEHNRLYWYRQTLGQGPEFLTYFQNEAQLEKSRLLSDRFSAERPKGSFSTLEIQRTEQGDSAMYLCASSSFRDRGRLGTGELFFGEGSRLTVL.